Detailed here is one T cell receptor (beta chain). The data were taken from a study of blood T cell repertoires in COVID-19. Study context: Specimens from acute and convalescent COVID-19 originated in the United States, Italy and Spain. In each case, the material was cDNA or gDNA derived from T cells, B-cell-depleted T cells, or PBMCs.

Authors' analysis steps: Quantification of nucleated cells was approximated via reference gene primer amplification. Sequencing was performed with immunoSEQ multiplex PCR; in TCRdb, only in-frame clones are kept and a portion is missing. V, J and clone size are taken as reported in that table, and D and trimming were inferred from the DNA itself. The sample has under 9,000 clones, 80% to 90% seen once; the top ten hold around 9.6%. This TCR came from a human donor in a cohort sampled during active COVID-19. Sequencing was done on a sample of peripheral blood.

As DNA, the CDR3 is TGTGCCAGTTTAAGATCCAACACGTGGAGTGCAGATACGCAGTATTTT. This gives the protein CASLRSNTWSADTQYF. The chain links TRBV19 to TRBJ2-3; D uncertain. Germline loops: CDR1 LNHDA, CDR2 SQIVND (reference sequence). The V gene lost 8 bases and the J gene lost 4 bases, with 22 bases spanning the gap. This CDR3 spans 16 amino acids.